This is a list of T cell receptor beta chains from one sample in a study of cytomegalovirus exposure and HLA in healthy donors. TCRdb's table, derived via immunoSEQ multiplex PCR, lists solely in-frame clones and lacks some. The table lists 250,000 to 350,000 clones, about nine tenths of them singletons, with less than 4% in the top ten. Sequencing was carried out using PBMCs. Receptors originate from a man aged 35-49 years in good health and CMV-seropositive. The CDR3 runs from the conserved cysteine through the conserved F or W. The D gene is left open where the match is weak.

J gene | D gene | V gene | CDR3 protein
TRBJ2-3 | - | TRBV7-3 | CASSLNAGTDTQYF
TRBJ1-4 | - | TRBV5-1 | CASRVLDKNEKLFF
TRBJ2-1 | TRBD2 | TRBV6-5 | CASSSSPGLEQFF
TRBJ1-1 | - | TRBV13 | CASSPTQGMNTEAFF
TRBJ1-2 | TRBD1 | TRBV28 | CASSQLGTGGTGYTF
TRBJ2-1 | - | TRBV29-1 | CTTTDPNNEQFF
TRBJ1-1 | - | TRBV18 | CASSPRQGGTEAFF
TRBJ2-7 | - | TRBV21-1 | CASSNVDSAVTYEQYF
TRBJ2-5 | - | TRBV14 | CASSQDGPGMETQYF
TRBJ2-3 | TRBD2 | TRBV4-1 | CASSQPGLSTSTDTQYF
TRBJ2-7 | - | TRBV2 | CASRRSLASEQYF
TRBJ2-7 | TRBD1 | TRBV7-6 | CASSQRGQGFYEQYF
TRBJ2-1 | TRBD2 | TRBV7-9 | CASSFSGTSYNEQFF
TRBJ2-1 | TRBD2 | TRBV6-6 | CASSNSGDEQFF
TRBJ2-1 | - | TRBV9 | CASSVEAGSSYNEQFF
TRBJ2-1 | TRBD2 | TRBV5-1 | CASSFSASGDYNEQFF
TRBJ1-1 | - | TRBV15 | CATSRVSGANTEAFF
TRBJ2-2 | TRBD2 | TRBV9 | CASSVSGRNTGELFF
TRBJ1-4 | TRBD1 | TRBV6-6 | CASSYRTGVNEKLFF
TRBJ2-7 | TRBD2 | TRBV27 | CASSLPGGEQYF
TRBJ2-1 | - | TRBV5-3 | CARSDGLAGEQFF
TRBJ1-1 | - | TRBV19 | CASSNTMNTEAFF
TRBJ2-3 | TRBD2 | TRBV6-1 | CASSPGGRDTQYF
TRBJ2-2 | - | TRBV6-1 | CASSERAAPGELFF
TRBJ2-1 | TRBD2 | TRBV6-5 | CASSRGTSDYNEQFF